This T cell receptor (beta chain) was identified during a study of blood T cell repertoires in COVID-19. The wider study: The United States, Italy and Spain supplied acute and convalescent COVID-19 samples. Sample material is recorded as cDNA or gDNA derived from T cells, B-cell-depleted T cells, or PBMCs.

Trimming removed 2 bases from V and 4 bases from J, with 13 bases in between. This CDR3 contains 15 residues. Germline CDR1 is SGHKS and CDR2 is YYEKEE (reference sequence). In the original analysis: By means of reference gene primer amplification, nucleated cell counts were estimated. TCRdb keeps only in-frame clones here, not all; method: immunoSEQ multiplex PCR. D and trimming come from the DNA, and the V and J calls and clone size come from that table. The sample includes tens of thousands of clones, around four fifths of them seen just once. Sequenced input: peripheral blood. The sequence derives from a woman older than 75 with acute or convalescent COVID-19. V gene TRBV5-5 combines with J gene TRBJ1-5; D might be TRBD1 (5 bases). The CDR3 nucleotides are TGTGCCAGCAGCTTAGGCCCAGGGAGGAATCAGCCCCAGCATTTT. Protein: CASSLGPGRNQPQHF.